Shown below are 27 T cell receptor beta chains from a single sample sequenced in a study of control samples from healthy donors and cancer patients. Assay used: immunoSEQ multiplex PCR; TCRdb lists only in-frame clones, some missing. The table lists roughly 130,000 clones, 85% to 95% of them singletons, with 1.5% to 2% in the top ten. The sample taken for sequencing was PBMCs. The receptors were sampled from a man aged 50-59 years with head and neck cancer.

Worth noting for this clone: This CDR3 is also generated by other DNA sequences in the sample. The chain has TRBV7-9 and TRBJ1-3; D unresolved. The V and J ends lost 3 bases and 0 bases respectively, with 3 bases between them. The CDR3 runs 13 residues. The germline gives CDR1 SEHNR, CDR2 FQNEAQ (reference sequence). CDR3 nucleotides: TGTGCCAGCAGCTTGAGCTCTGGAAACACCATATATTTT. It is translated as CASSLSSGNTIYF.

This chain connects TRBV9 to TRBJ2-6; 11 bases map to TRBD2. This CDR3 is 18 amino acids long. Germline V gene data show CDR1 as SGDLS and CDR2 as YYNGEE. Trimming at V came to 3 bases and at J to 3 bases, leaving 8 bases not matched to a gene. The CDR3 sequence is CASSANSGGAVGANVLTF. The CDR3 nucleotides are TGTGCCAGCAGCGCCAATAGCGGGGGGGCTGTTGGGGCCAACGTCCTGACTTTC. Combining the CDR3 with reference TRBV9 and TRBJ2-6 gives the whole variable domain DSGVTQTPKHLITATGQRVTLRCSPRSGDLSVYWYQQSLDQGLQFLIQYYNGEERAKGNILERFSAQQFPDLHSELNLSSLELGDSALYFCASSANSGGAVGANVLTFGAGSRLTVL.

This clone came up a few times. This chain connects TRBV3-1 (or the pseudogene TRBV3-2) to TRBJ2-2; no clear D. Germline assignment: CDR1 LGHDT and CDR2 YNNKEL (reference sequence). CDR3 length equals 13 residues. V lost 4 bases and J lost 4, with 7 bases in between. CDR3 in amino acids: CASSRMGTGELFF. The DNA of the CDR3 is TGTGCCAGCAGCCGAATGGGCACCGGGGAGCTGTTTTTT.

This chain joins TRBV6-2 or TRBV6-3 and TRBJ1-2, with 9 bases identical to TRBD1. Per the germline V gene, CDR1 is MNHEY and CDR2 is SVGEGT. The CDR3 extends over 14 amino acids. Trimming at V came to 6 bases and at J to 8 bases, leaving 10 bases not matched to a gene. CDR3 DNA sequence: TGTGCCAGCAGCGACCCCGGGACAGGGTACGGCTACACCTTC. This sequence encodes CASSDPGTGYGYTF.

V is TRBV11-2 and J is TRBJ2-7; D assignment may be TRBD1 or TRBD2 (6 bases each). Between the trimmed V and J ends, which lost 5 bases and 6 bases, there was a span of 14 bases. Germline V gene data show CDR1 as SGHAT and CDR2 as FQNNGV. The CDR3 is 13 amino acids. The DNA for the CDR3 is TGTGCCAGCAGCCTAGGGGGGTCCGCCGAGCAGTACTTC. It encodes CASSLGGSAEQYF.

The rearrangement uses TRBV6-6 and TRBJ1-1; tentative D call: TRBD1 (6 bases). The germline V gene has CDR1 MNHNY and CDR2 SVGAGI (reference sequence). The CDR3 totals 14 residues. With 7 bases removed from V and 3 bases from J, the gap between germline ends came to 15 bases. CDR3 bases: TGTGCCAGCATACCACAGGGTTGGGACACTGAAGCTTTCTTT. Its protein is CASIPQGWDTEAFF.

The chain has TRBV7-2 and TRBJ1-1, with D perhaps matching TRBD1 (6 bases). Germline V gene lookup returns CDR1 SGHTA and CDR2 FQGNSA. This CDR3 is built from 14 residues. Between the trimmed V and J ends, which lost 3 bases and 9 bases, there was a span of 17 bases. This CDR3 is CASSFPTGARQAFF. The CDR3 coding sequence is TGTGCCAGCAGCTTCCCCACGGGGGCTAGGCAAGCTTTCTTT.

This chain connects TRBV27 to TRBJ1-3; D is ambiguous. The CDR3 has 13 residues. V lost 5 bases and J lost 7, with 12 bases in between. CDR1 and CDR2 (germline): MNHEY, SMNVEV (reference sequence). The CDR3 here is CASSRDVGNTIYF. CDR3 in DNA: TGTGCCAGCAGTAGAGACGTAGGGAACACCATATATTTT.

The V gene is TRBV7-6, the J gene TRBJ2-3; D is possibly TRBD2 (5 bases). Deletions cut 2 bases from V and 7 bases from J, with 10 bases between. The CDR3 contains 13 residues. The germline CDR1 and CDR2 sequences are SGHVS and FNYEAQ. The CDR3 coding sequence is TGTGCCAGCAGCTTAAGGGTCGGGAATACGCAGTATTTT. This translates into CASSLRVGNTQYF.

V gene TRBV28 combines with J gene TRBJ1-1; D is uncertain. With 2 bases removed from V and 7 bases from J, the gap between germline ends came to 11 bases. There are 13 residues in the CDR3. In germline, CDR1 is MDHEN, CDR2 SYDVKM. The CDR3 DNA reads TGTGCCAGCAGTTTAACCGACCCTGGTGAAGCTTTCTTT. Protein sequence: CASSLTDPGEAFF.

The chain employs TRBV6-5 and TRBJ2-3; perhaps TRBD1 as D (6 bases). The CDR3 has 15 residues. Germline CDR1 and CDR2: MNHEY and SVGAGI. The ends were cut back, 6 bases at V and 4 bases at J, with 17 bases in the middle. CDR3 loop: CASRGQGYGADTQYF. DNA for the CDR3: TGTGCCAGCAGGGGGCAGGGGTATGGGGCAGATACGCAGTATTTT.

The CDR3 region has the DNA TGTGCCAGCAGGCGGACTAATGAAAAACTGTTTTTT. This translates into CASRRTNEKLFF. The V call is TRBV7-9, the J call TRBJ1-4; no clear D. There are 12 residues in the CDR3. Trimming took off 6 bases at V and 2 bases at J, with 4 bases between the two ends. The germline V gene has CDR1 SEHNR and CDR2 FQNEAQ (reference sequence).

This chain joins TRBV7-2 and TRBJ1-3; no firm D call. The CDR3 is made up of 14 amino acids. The ends were cut back, 5 bases at V and 2 bases at J, with 10 bases in the middle. Germline V gives CDR1 SGHTA, CDR2 FQGNSA. CDR3 residues: CASSRLTPGNTIYF. The CDR3 DNA sequence: TGTGCCAGCAGCCGTCTGACTCCTGGAAACACCATATATTTT.

The chain couples TRBV30 to TRBJ2-5, with TRBD2 identical over 15 bases. The CDR3 is 15 amino acids. CDR1 is GTSNPN and CDR2 is SVGIG in the germline V gene (reference sequence). With 8 bases clipped from V and 1 base from J, the junction kept 5 bases outside the gene matches. DNA for the CDR3: TGTGCCCGTGGGACTAGCGGGGGGCTCCAAGAGACCCAGTACTTC. Residues: CARGTSGGLQETQYF.

The chain carries TRBV7-3 and TRBJ2-5; 9 nucleotides match TRBD2. The J segment lost 5 bases and the V segment lost 1 base, leaving 8 bases of the junction unmatched. The germline gives CDR1 SGHTA, CDR2 FQGTGA. CDR3 length: 16 amino acids. This CDR3 reads CASSLKGSGGLETQYF. The CDR3 coding sequence is TGTGCCAGCAGCTTAAAGGGTAGCGGGGGTTTGGAGACCCAGTACTTC.

The chain couples TRBV9 to TRBJ1-1, with TRBD1 matching 9 bases. After removal of 3 bases from V and 7 bases from J, the junction contained 4 bases not matched to a gene. There are 13 residues in the CDR3. CDR1 and CDR2 from the germline V gene are SGDLS and YYNGEE. This CDR3 reads CASSAGTGNEAFF. The DNA for the CDR3 is TGTGCCAGCAGCGCAGGGACAGGGAATGAAGCTTTCTTT.

This rearrangement joins TRBV9 to TRBJ1-2; D is unclear. The CDR3 has 12 amino acids. Germline V CDR1 and CDR2: SGDLS, YYNGEE. Trimming shortened V by 7 bases and J by 8 bases, and 15 bases separated the two germline ends. CDR3 in amino acids: CASWRAGLGYTF. CDR3 sequence (DNA): TGTGCCAGCTGGCGGGCCGGTTTGGGCTACACCTTC.

The V gene is TRBV7-2, the J gene TRBJ1-1; perhaps TRBD1 as D (5 bases). CDR3 length equals 13 residues. Germline assignment: CDR1 SGHTA and CDR2 FQGNSA. The V end lost 4 bases, the J end lost 8 bases, and 14 bases lay between the germline ends. This chain's CDR3 is CASSSPQDEEAFF. For the CDR3, the DNA is TGTGCCAGCAGCTCACCACAGGACGAAGAAGCTTTCTTT.

This chain joins TRBV2 and TRBJ1-5; D may be TRBD1 (5 bases). Germline V gene lookup returns CDR1 SNHLY and CDR2 FYNNEI. Trimming took 5 bases from V and 6 from J, leaving 17 bases between them. This CDR3 is built from 15 residues. The CDR3 is CASSSGTAGAQPQHF. The CDR3 DNA reads TGTGCCAGCAGTAGCGGGACGGCTGGGGCTCAGCCCCAGCATTTT.

This chain joins TRBV28 and TRBJ2-5; TRBD1 might be the D (5 bases). The DNA matches TRBJ2-7 better at its end, which makes the J call doubtful. The CDR3 is made up of 12 amino acids. Germline CDR1 is MDHEN and CDR2 is SYDVKM. CDR3 bases: TGTGCCAGCAGCCGTACAGGTTACGAGCAGTACTTC. Its translation is CASSRTGYEQYF.

The chain uses TRBV30 and TRBJ2-7; weak D call: TRBD1 (6 bases). V lost 1 base and J lost 5, with 15 bases in between. Germline V CDR1 and CDR2: GTSNPN, SVGIG (reference sequence). The CDR3 has 14 amino acids. The CDR3 loop reads CAWSETGTSDEQYF. CDR3 sequence (DNA): TGTGCCTGGAGTGAGACCGGGACATCAGACGAGCAGTACTTC.

This clone has just a few counts. The J gene is TRBJ2-7, the V gene TRBV29-1; the match to TRBD1 covers 12 bases. The CDR3 spans 15 residues. Trimming took 4 bases from V and 5 from J; bases not matched to a gene: 9. Germline-derived CDR1 and CDR2 are SQVTM and ANQGSEA. This CDR3 reads CSVVEGDRGRHEQYF. CDR3 sequence (DNA): TGCAGCGTTGTTGAAGGGGACAGGGGGCGACACGAGCAGTACTTC.

The chain employs TRBV9 and TRBJ2-3, with 10 nucleotides matching TRBD2. V shed 4 bases, J shed 2 bases, and the junction held 7 bases outside the gene matches. Germline-derived CDR1 and CDR2 are SGDLS and YYNGEE. The CDR3 is made up of 16 amino acids. CDR3 protein: CASSPYSGGLTDTQYF. The CDR3 nucleotides are TGTGCCAGCAGCCCTTATAGCGGGGGGCTCACAGATACGCAGTATTTT.

The gene calls are TRBV7-9 and TRBJ2-5; D unresolved. Looked up from germline, CDR1 is SEHNR and CDR2 is FQNEAQ (reference sequence). CDR3 length equals 13 residues. Trimming removed 3 bases from V and 1 base from J, with 6 bases in between. CDR3 DNA: TGTGCCAGCAGCTTCAGCCCCCAAGAGACCCAGTACTTC. Translated, it gives CASSFSPQETQYF.

The rearrangement joins TRBV3-1 (or the pseudogene TRBV3-2) to TRBJ2-3; 8 bases are shared with TRBD2. The CDR3 is made up of 18 amino acids. V gave up 1 base and J gave up 2 bases; unmatched junction bases: 11. Germline V gene data show CDR1 as LGHDT and CDR2 as YNNKEL (reference sequence). Written as DNA, the CDR3 is TGTGCCAGCAGCCAAGTCCTTGGACGCGGGGGGCCCACAGATACGCAGTATTTT. Its translation is CASSQVLGRGGPTDTQYF.

This clone was seen only once. The chain has TRBV6-2 or TRBV6-3 and TRBJ2-7, with 8 nucleotides matching TRBD2. The V segment lost 7 bases and the J segment 6 bases; nucleotides outside the gene matches: 8. The CDR3 contains 13 residues. Germline CDR1 MNHEY, CDR2 SVGEGT. CDR3 in amino acids: CASTPGGIGEQYF. DNA of the CDR3: TGTGCCAGCACCCCGGGAGGGATTGGCGAGCAGTACTTC.

This clone was found once. The chain carries TRBV21-1 and TRBJ2-7; TRBD1, the table's D call, lacks a check against the DNA. TRBV21-1 is termed a pseudogene. The CDR3 length is 18 residues. The CDR3 DNA follows: TGTGCCAGCAGCAAAGAGAGGAACAGGGTTGTCTATCTGGGCGAGCAGTACTTC. This encodes CASSKERNRVVYLGEQYF.